This TCR beta chain came from a study of cytomegalovirus exposure and HLA in healthy donors. Of note for this clone: Its antigen is not known. A junction end diverges from the germline sequence, so it may reflect a read error.

General observations from the study: Prior analysis indicated that the majority of TCR beta V segments exhibited productivity approximately 87% or approximately 30% of the time. TCR beta chain V- and J-gene trimming was linked, in a later analysis, to a missense variant in DCLRE1C. Reports showed the classifier diagnosing cytomegalovirus status with high specificity and sensitivity.

13 Jbeta primers and 60 Vbeta primers were used for the PCR. The method was immunoSEQ multiplex PCR; TCRdb's version includes in-frame clones alone and lacks a portion of them. The repertoire consists of 150,000 to 200,000 clones, with over 75% occurring once and the leading ten covering roughly an eighth. The germline V gene has CDR1 SGHDN and CDR2 FVKESK. The CDR3 is 13 amino acids. The chain carries TRBV14 and TRBJ1-1; no reliable D call. This TCR was sampled from a man aged 50 or older in good health and CMV-seropositive. The sequencing sample was made of PBMCs. The CDR3: CAGSQDMGAEAFF. The CDR3 coding sequence is TGTGCCGGCAGCCAAGATATGGGAGCTGAAGCTTTCTTT.